This T cell receptor (beta chain) is drawn from a study of control samples from healthy donors and cancer patients. Clones were sequenced by immunoSEQ multiplex PCR, and TCRdb holds only the in-frame ones, with some missing. Among tens of thousands of clones listed, about 75% were seen once. The V end lost 11 bases, the J end lost 4 bases, and 8 bases lay between the germline ends. Per the germline V gene, CDR1 is MDHEN and CDR2 is SYDVKM. The CDR3 totals 10 residues. Sequencing was carried out using formalin-fixed, paraffin-embedded tissue. The chain combines TRBV28 with TRBJ1-2; no clear D. The sequence was obtained from a male donor with melanoma. The CDR3 DNA sequence: TGTGCCGAGGAGGGCTATGGCTACACCTTC. Its translation is CAEEGYGYTF.